This T cell receptor (beta chain) was documented in a study of technical replicates of blood from several donors. TCRdb's table, derived via immunoSEQ multiplex PCR, lists solely in-frame clones and lacks some. The profile shows more than 75,000 clones, approximately 95% of them singletons. Germline V gene lookup returns CDR1 SGHKS and CDR2 YYEKEE (reference sequence). Trimming took off 0 bases at V and 2 bases at J, with 15 bases between the two ends. The CDR3 runs 16 residues. This sequence originates from a human donor in good health. The specimen was T cells isolated from PBMCs. The J gene is TRBJ2-7, the V gene TRBV5-5; no reliable D call. CDR3 loop: CASSLGGFPRTYEQYF. The CDR3 region has the DNA TGTGCCAGCAGCTTGGGCGGCTTCCCCCGAACCTACGAGCAGTACTTC.